These 27 T cell receptor beta chains were sequenced from one sample in a study of T cell responses to AZD1222 COVID-19 vaccine. Assay used: immunoSEQ multiplex PCR; TCRdb lists only in-frame clones, some missing. The data contain approximately 99,000 clones, about nine tenths of them seen just once; the ten biggest clones take up about 3%. Sequencing was performed on peripheral blood, taken on day 0 of MenACWY control vaccination. These receptor sequences come from an adult in good health.

This chain uses TRBV4-3 with TRBJ1-5; D unresolved. The V gene lost 0 bases and the J gene lost 4 bases, with 19 bases spanning the gap. Germline V lookup: CDR1 LGHNA, CDR2 YSLEER. This CDR3 is built from 18 residues. Here the CDR3 reads CASSQDPFGAEGNQPQHF. The CDR3 nucleotides are TGCGCCAGCAGCCAAGATCCATTCGGCGCCGAGGGAAATCAGCCCCAGCATTTT.

The CDR3 spells CASSWTSADTQYF. CDR3 DNA sequence: TGTGCCAGCAGCTGGACTAGCGCAGATACGCAGTATTTT. This rearrangement joins TRBV11-2 to TRBJ2-3; 9 bases are shared with TRBD2. This CDR3 is 13 amino acids long. The junction had 0 bases not matched to a gene; V was cut back by 4 bases and J by 4 bases. Germline V CDR1 and CDR2: SGHAT, FQNNGV.

This clone was seen a handful of times. The rearrangement joins TRBV12-3 or TRBV12-4 to TRBJ1-1; TRBD1 might be the D (5 bases). V dropped 2 bases and J dropped 8 bases, with 12 bases sitting between them. The length of the CDR3 is 13 residues. The CDR3 loop reads CASSLQTRDEAFF. The CDR3 DNA follows: TGTGCCAGCAGTTTACAGACCAGGGACGAAGCTTTCTTT.

This chain links TRBV15 with TRBJ1-6; D is possibly TRBD1 (5 bases). The CDR3 totals 14 residues. Trimming stripped 5 bases from V and 7 bases from J, with 12 bases between. Germline CDR1 LNHNV, CDR2 YYDKDF (reference sequence). CDR3 region: CATSSERQNSPLHF. The CDR3 nucleotides are TGTGCCACCAGCTCTGAGCGACAGAATTCACCCCTCCACTTT.

The CDR3 spells CATSDWGAASNEQFF. The CDR3 DNA reads TGTGCCACCAGTGATTGGGGGGCGGCCTCCAATGAGCAGTTCTTC. The chain has TRBV24-1 and TRBJ2-1, with D perhaps given as TRBD1 or TRBD2 (6 bases each). The CDR3 is made up of 15 amino acids. Trimming took 2 bases from V and 6 from J, leaving 13 bases between them. Germline assignment: CDR1 KGHDR and CDR2 SFDVKD.

J is TRBJ2-2 and V is TRBV27, with D possibly matching TRBD2 (6 bases). Trimming cost V 3 bases and J 6 bases, with 11 bases left between them. CDR3 length equals 14 residues. CDR1 is MNHEY, CDR2 SMNVEV, per germline (reference sequence). CDR3 nucleotide sequence: TGTGCCAGCAGTTTGGGAGGTTTCGCCGGGGAGCTGTTTTTT. As protein: CASSLGGFAGELFF.

This rearrangement joins TRBV11-3 to TRBJ2-3; the D is unclear. V lost 1 base, J lost 4 bases, and 9 bases lay in between. The CDR3 contains 14 residues. From germline, CDR1 is SGHNT and CDR2 YENEEA. CDR3 residues: CASSLGAPADTQYF. The CDR3 DNA reads as TGTGCCAGCAGCTTAGGGGCCCCCGCAGATACGCAGTATTTT.

The J gene is TRBJ2-2, the V gene TRBV30; D is possibly TRBD2 (5 bases). Per the germline V gene, CDR1 is GTSNPN and CDR2 is SVGIG (reference sequence). V was cut by 5 bases and J by 5 bases, with 12 bases left in between. This CDR3 region has 13 residues. This CDR3 is CAWGPSGTGELFF. In DNA form, the CDR3 reads TGTGCCTGGGGACCTTCGGGGACCGGGGAGCTGTTTTTT.

V and J are TRBV5-1 and TRBJ1-6; TRBD1 matches at 11 bases. The CDR3 is made up of 16 amino acids. V lost 4 bases, J lost 7 bases, and 7 bases stayed unmatched. Germline V gene lookup returns CDR1 SGHRS and CDR2 YFSETQ. Here the CDR3 reads CASSIGQGAKNSPLHF. The DNA of the CDR3 is TGCGCCAGCAGCATAGGACAGGGGGCAAAAAATTCACCCCTCCACTTT. The complete variable domain, with remaining parts taken from reference TRBV5-1 and TRBJ1-6, reads KAGVTQTPRYLIKTRGQQVTLSCSPISGHRSVSWYQQTPGQGLQFLFEYFSETQRNKGNFPGRFSGRQFSNSRSEMNVSTLELGDSALYLCASSIGQGAKNSPLHFGNGTRLTVT.

This chain uses TRBV6-1 with TRBJ1-3; 8 positions agree with TRBD1. Looked up from germline, CDR1 is MNHNS and CDR2 is SASEGT. The length of the CDR3 is 16 residues. The V and J ends lost 4 bases and 2 bases, in that order; junction bases with no gene match: 7. This chain's CDR3 is CASSARQGIAGNTIYF. The DNA for the CDR3 is TGTGCCAGCAGTGCCCGACAGGGGATCGCTGGAAACACCATATATTTT.

The genes are TRBV14 and TRBJ2-7, with D possibly called TRBD1 or TRBD2 (5 bases each). The V gene's germline CDR1 is SGHDN and CDR2 FVKESK. The CDR3 extends over 15 amino acids. Trimming left V 5 bases short and J 2 bases short, with 16 bases between. CDR3 protein: CASSTALGVTYEQYF. In nucleotides, the CDR3 is TGTGCCAGCAGCACGGCACTGGGGGTCACCTACGAGCAGTACTTC.

V gene TRBV12-5 combines with J gene TRBJ1-4; D is possibly TRBD1 (5 bases). Germline V gives CDR1 LGHNT, CDR2 FRNRAP. Trimming removed 0 bases from V and 8 bases from J, with 22 bases in between. CDR3 size: 18 residues. In nucleotides, the CDR3 is TGTGCTAGTGGTTTGGTCTCAGACGGGACGGTGCTTGTCGAAAAACTGTTTTTT. It translates to CASGLVSDGTVLVEKLFF. The full variable domain, with the rest looked up from reference TRBV12-5 and TRBJ1-4, is DARVTQTPRHKVTEMGQEVTMRCQPILGHNTVFWYRQTMMQGLELLAYFRNRAPLDDSGMPKDRFSAEMPDATLATLKIQPSEPRDSAVYFCASGLVSDGTVLVEKLFFGSGTQLSVL.

The count of this clone is one. This chain connects TRBV2 to TRBJ1-1, with 8 bases identical to TRBD1. Per the germline V gene, CDR1 is SNHLY and CDR2 is FYNNEI. The V segment lost 3 bases and the J segment 6 bases; nucleotides outside the gene matches: 9. This CDR3 is 15 amino acids long. The CDR3 protein is CASSDLDRVQPEAFF. The CDR3 DNA sequence: TGTGCCAGCAGTGACCTGGACAGGGTTCAGCCTGAAGCTTTCTTT.

The chain couples TRBV20-1 to TRBJ2-1, with a weak D call TRBD1 (6 bases). There are 11 residues in the CDR3. Germline assignment: CDR1 DFQATT and CDR2 SNEGSKA (reference sequence). The V end was cut by 6 bases, the J end by 3 bases, with 6 bases between. The CDR3 nucleotides read TGCAGTGCGGACAGCTACAATGAGCAGTTCTTC. Translation gives CSADSYNEQFF.

V is TRBV13 and J is TRBJ1-5, with TRBD1 matching 7 bases. Germline V CDR1 and CDR2: PRHDT, FYEKMQ (reference sequence). The V gene end was trimmed by 2 bases and the J gene end by 1 base; junction bases not matched to a gene: 5. The CDR3 length is 16 residues. As DNA, the CDR3 is TGTGCCAGCAGCTTAAGACAGGGAGCGAGCAATCAGCCCCAGCATTTT. It specifies CASSLRQGASNQPQHF.

This chain joins TRBV5-1 and TRBJ2-5; the match to TRBD1 covers 9 bases. CDR1 SGHRS and CDR2 YFSETQ come from the germline V gene. Trimming took 4 bases from V and 4 from J; bases not matched to a gene: 8. This CDR3 is built from 15 residues. This CDR3 is CASSLTGQGPETQYF. The DNA of the CDR3 is TGCGCCAGCAGCCTCACGGGACAGGGCCCAGAGACCCAGTACTTC.

The V call is TRBV5-1, the J call TRBJ2-7; D is ambiguous. This CDR3 has 15 residues. Germline CDR1 is SGHRS and CDR2 is YFSETQ. Trimming shortened V by 0 bases and J by 0 bases, and 10 bases separated the two germline ends. In DNA form, the CDR3 reads TGCGCCAGCAGCTTGGGCGCAAGCTCCTCCTACGAGCAGTACTTC. Amino acids: CASSLGASSSYEQYF.

This clone was detected only once. This rearrangement joins TRBV6-2 or TRBV6-3 to TRBJ1-2; 8 positions agree with TRBD1. Trimming at V came to 0 bases and at J to 3 bases, leaving 6 bases not matched to a gene. CDR3 size: 16 residues. Germline V lookup: CDR1 MNHEY, CDR2 SVGEGT. CDR3 in amino acids: CASSYSTGQGDYGYTF. In nucleotides, the CDR3 is TGTGCCAGCAGTTACTCGACTGGACAGGGAGACTATGGCTACACCTTC.

The genes are TRBV28 and TRBJ2-7, with TRBD1 matching over 9 bases. The CDR3 runs 15 residues. Germline V lookup: CDR1 MDHEN, CDR2 SYDVKM. J lost 5 bases, V lost 2 bases, and 7 bases had no gene match. DNA for the CDR3: TGTGCCAGCAGTTTACTCGGACAGGGGAAAAACGAGCAGTACTTC. Its translation: CASSLLGQGKNEQYF.

The genes are TRBV30 and TRBJ2-1; the D is unclear. Germline V gene data show CDR1 as GTSNPN and CDR2 as SVGIG (reference sequence). The CDR3 runs 12 residues. The ends were cut back, 0 bases at V and 9 bases at J, with 9 bases in the middle. In DNA form, the CDR3 reads TGTGCCTGGAGTGTACGGAGAGGTGAGCAGTTCTTC. Protein product: CAWSVRRGEQFF.

The chain joins TRBV27 to TRBJ2-3; a weak D match, TRBD1 (6 bases). V dropped 2 bases and J dropped 4 bases, with 19 bases sitting between them. Germline CDR1 is MNHEY and CDR2 is SMNVEV (reference sequence). CDR3 length: 17 residues. The CDR3 sequence is CASSLRGARGISDTQYF. The CDR3 DNA sequence: TGTGCCAGCAGTTTAAGAGGGGCCAGGGGAATATCAGATACGCAGTATTTT.

The chain is built from TRBV13 and TRBJ1-5, with D hard to call. The CDR3 runs to 12 residues. Germline CDR1 is PRHDT and CDR2 is FYEKMQ (reference sequence). V was shortened by 3 bases and J by 4 bases, with 4 bases between the two germline ends. Here the CDR3 DNA reads TGTGCCAGCAGCTTCATGAATCAGCCCCAGCATTTT. Its translation: CASSFMNQPQHF.

The chain joins TRBV5-6 to TRBJ1-5, with a tentative D call TRBD1 (5 bases). Germline V lookup: CDR1 SGHDT, CDR2 YYEEEE. The CDR3 has 15 amino acids. V shed 1 base and J shed 1 base, with 9 bases lying between them. CDR3 sequence (DNA): TGTGCCAGCAGCTTGCGGACAACCAGCAATCAGCCCCAGCATTTT. This gives the protein CASSLRTTSNQPQHF.

This chain joins TRBV5-1 and TRBJ2-1; 15 bases agree with TRBD2. V shed 3 bases and J 3 bases; nucleotides not matched to a gene: 13. Germline V gene sequence: CDR1 SGHRS, CDR2 YFSETQ. The CDR3 totals 20 residues. The CDR3 loop is CASSSVGLAGGATLYNEQFF. The CDR3, as DNA: TGCGCCAGCAGCTCTGTTGGACTAGCGGGGGGGGCAACGCTCTACAATGAGCAGTTCTTC.

This rearrangement joins TRBV5-1 to TRBJ1-3; D unresolved. CDR1 and CDR2 (germline): SGHRS, YFSETQ. The CDR3 consists of 16 residues. V lost 0 bases, J lost 2 bases, and 12 bases lay in between. CDR3 sequence (DNA): TGCGCCAGCAGCTTGGGTTACGGTAGCCCTGGAAACACCATATATTTT. It specifies CASSLGYGSPGNTIYF. The complete variable domain, with remaining parts taken from reference TRBV5-1 and TRBJ1-3, reads KAGVTQTPRYLIKTRGQQVTLSCSPISGHRSVSWYQQTPGQGLQFLFEYFSETQRNKGNFPGRFSGRQFSNSRSEMNVSTLELGDSALYLCASSLGYGSPGNTIYFGEGSWLTVV.

The rearrangement joins TRBV27 to TRBJ1-1; D is undetermined. Trimming took 0 bases from V and 4 from J, leaving 12 bases between them. The CDR3 has 15 amino acids. Germline values: CDR1 MNHEY, CDR2 SMNVEV (reference sequence). This CDR3 is CASSLSSGAVTEAFF. CDR3 bases: TGTGCCAGCAGTTTATCGTCAGGTGCCGTCACTGAAGCTTTCTTT.

V gene TRBV3-1 (or the pseudogene TRBV3-2) combines with J gene TRBJ2-1, with a weak D call TRBD2 (6 bases). V lost 4 bases and J lost 3, with 13 bases in between. The CDR3 is 15 residues long. In germline, CDR1 is LGHDT, CDR2 YNNKEL (reference sequence). This chain's CDR3 is CASSLILTSYNEQFF. In DNA form, the CDR3 reads TGTGCCAGCAGCCTCATATTGACTAGCTACAATGAGCAGTTCTTC.